This T cell receptor beta chain comes out of a study of blood T cell repertoires in COVID-19. For the study at large: The United States, Italy and Spain supplied acute and convalescent COVID-19 samples.

Assay used: immunoSEQ multiplex PCR; TCRdb lists only in-frame clones, some missing. The table lists around 260,000 clones, roughly 86% of them singletons. Sequencing input: peripheral blood. The sequence was obtained from a man between 18 and 35 years old with active or convalescent COVID-19.

Here the CDR3 reads CASSSPRGGIETEAFF. The CDR3 DNA reads as TGTGCCAGCAGCTCTCCTCGTGGAGGGATCGAGACTGAAGCTTTCTTT. The genes are TRBV9 and TRBJ1-1; no reliable D call. The CDR3 length is 16 residues. The germline V gene encodes CDR1 SGDLS and CDR2 YYNGEE. V lost 4 bases and J 5 bases, leaving 21 bases between the germline ends. The variable domain in full, with the rest retrieved from reference TRBV9 and TRBJ1-1, is DSGVTQTPKHLITATGQRVTLRCSPRSGDLSVYWYQQSLDQGLQFLIQYYNGEERAKGNILERFSAQQFPDLHSELNLSSLELGDSALYFCASSSPRGGIETEAFFGQGTRLTVV.